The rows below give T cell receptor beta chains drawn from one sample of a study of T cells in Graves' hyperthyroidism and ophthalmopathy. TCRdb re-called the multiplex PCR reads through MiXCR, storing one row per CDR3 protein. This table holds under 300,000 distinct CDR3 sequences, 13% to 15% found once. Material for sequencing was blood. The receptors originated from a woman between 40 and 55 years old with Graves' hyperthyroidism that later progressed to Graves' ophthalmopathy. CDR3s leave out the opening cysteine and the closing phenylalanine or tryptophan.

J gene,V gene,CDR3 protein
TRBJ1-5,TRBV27,ASSSGTSNQPQH
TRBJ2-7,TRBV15,ATERTSGSLSSYEQY
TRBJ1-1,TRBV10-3,AISRLGAGTEAF
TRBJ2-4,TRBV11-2,ASSPGTSGSAKNIQY
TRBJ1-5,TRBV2,ASSQGGDNQPQH
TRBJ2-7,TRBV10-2,ASRDGSYEQY
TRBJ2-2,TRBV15,ATSRDRGLPTELF
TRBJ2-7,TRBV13,ASSLQGLGPYEQY
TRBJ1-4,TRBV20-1,SALDRTNEKLF
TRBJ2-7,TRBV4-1,ASSQDRNRQQY
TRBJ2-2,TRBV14,ASSLRDWQLF
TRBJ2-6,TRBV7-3,ASSLTDSGANVLT
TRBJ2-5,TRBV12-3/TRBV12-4,ASSRTGAGETQY
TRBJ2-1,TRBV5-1,ASSFLRDRLFYNEQF
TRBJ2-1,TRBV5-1,ASTLDRGFSEQF
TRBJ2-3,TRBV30,AWRFTSGTNTQY
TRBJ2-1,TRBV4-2,ASRTGDNEQF
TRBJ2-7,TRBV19,AQLAGEGEQY
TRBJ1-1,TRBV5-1,ASSLGGGTMNTEAF
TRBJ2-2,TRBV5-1,ASSLTTGQGNTGELF
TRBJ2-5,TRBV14,ASSQGQTRWETQY
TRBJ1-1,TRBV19,ASSMAYIPEAF
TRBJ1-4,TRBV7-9,ASSLRPPNEKLF
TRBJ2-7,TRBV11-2,ASSSLFSYEQY
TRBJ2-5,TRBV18,ASSKRERGETQY
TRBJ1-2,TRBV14,ASSPSLRARYT
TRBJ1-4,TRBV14,ASSPRATGFNEKLF
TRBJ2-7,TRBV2,ASSGDTSYEQY
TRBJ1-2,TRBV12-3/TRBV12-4,ASRVWNYGYT
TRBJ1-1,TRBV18,ASRGGNTEAF
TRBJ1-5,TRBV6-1,ASSEAGGNQPQH
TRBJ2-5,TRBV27,ASSRAREETQY
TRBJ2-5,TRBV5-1,ASSLGVTEETQY
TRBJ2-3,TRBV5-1,ASSPVQGFDTQY
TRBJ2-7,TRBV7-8,ASSLGSAYDQY